Shown below are 30 T cell receptor beta chains from a single sample sequenced in a study of spatial heterogeneity in lung cancer. Each CDR3 protein is one row after TCRdb ran MiXCR on the 5' RACE reads. The sample records just under 95,000 distinct CDR3 sequences, around 12% being singletons. Time point given: sample taken at primary tumor resection. The sample was PBMCs, taken at surgery. The receptors were gathered from a male donor with early-stage non-small cell lung cancer.

The V and J genes are TRBV28 and TRBJ2-7; D unresolved. CDR3 length equals 13 residues. Germline values: CDR1 MDHEN, CDR2 SYDVKM. The V end was cut by 4 bases, the J end by 4 bases, with 11 bases between. The CDR3 region is CASSSWTLYEQYF. The CDR3, as DNA: TGTGCCAGCAGTTCATGGACCTTATACGAGCAGTACTTC.

The rearrangement links TRBV5-1 to TRBJ1-5; TRBD1 matches at 7 bases. The CDR3 spans 17 residues. The junction had 7 bases not matched to a gene; V was cut back by 1 base and J by 0 bases. CDR1 is SGHRS, CDR2 YFSETQ, per germline. CDR3 sequence reads: CASSLPATGDSNQPQHF. The CDR3 nucleotides are TGCGCCAGCAGCTTGCCGGCCACAGGGGATAGCAATCAGCCCCAGCATTTT.

This clonotype has a handful of counts. The chain carries TRBV20-1 and TRBJ1-2; no firm D call. Trimming removed 3 bases at V and 1 base at J, with 15 bases between. Germline lookup yields CDR1 DFQATT and CDR2 SNEGSKA (reference sequence). CDR3 length: 15 amino acids. The CDR3 DNA follows: TGCAGTGCTAGTTTGGCCGCCCGGGGTAACTATGGCTACACCTTC. Translating it yields CSASLAARGNYGYTF.

This clonotype was found many times. This rearrangement joins TRBV10-3 to TRBJ2-3; D unclear. This CDR3 comprises 15 residues. The V end was cut by 5 bases, the J end by 6 bases, with 18 bases between. Germline V gene data show CDR1 as ENHRY and CDR2 as SYGVKD. CDR3: CAISPSVGVQDTQYF. The CDR3 bases are TGTGCCATCAGTCCCTCGGTTGGGGTTCAGGATACGCAGTATTTT.

This sequence joins TRBV4-3 and TRBJ1-1; D is unclear. CDR3 size: 15 residues. CDR1 and CDR2 from the germline V gene are LGHNA and YSLEER. V was clipped by 0 bases and J by 3 bases, with 11 bases between them. CDR3 nucleotides: TGCGCCAGCAGCCAAGATTGGGGTGGAGACACTGAAGCTTTCTTT. Translation gives CASSQDWGGDTEAFF.

This clonotype was seen many times. This sequence joins TRBV5-1 and TRBJ1-1; 9 bases map to TRBD1. The V gene end was trimmed by 2 bases and the J gene end by 1 base; junction bases not matched to a gene: 3. The CDR3 has 15 amino acids. Germline CDR1 and CDR2: SGHRS and YFSETQ. The CDR3 loop reads CASSFAGQGNTEAFF. The DNA for the CDR3 is TGCGCCAGCAGCTTCGCGGGACAGGGGAACACTGAAGCTTTCTTT.

This sequence joins TRBV28 and TRBJ2-3, with 8 bases matching TRBD2. The CDR3 length is 14 residues. J gave up 3 bases and V 5 bases, and 4 bases lay outside the gene matches. CDR1 is MDHEN, CDR2 SYDVKM, per germline. CDR3 amino acids: CASSRGGGTDTQYF. CDR3 coding DNA: TGTGCCAGCAGTCGGGGGGGCGGGACAGATACGCAGTATTTT.

This chain links TRBV28 with TRBJ2-7; TRBD1 matches at 9 bases. V dropped 9 bases and J dropped 3; count of bases not matched to a gene: 12. This CDR3 comprises 15 residues. Germline V lookup: CDR1 MDHEN, CDR2 SYDVKM. In nucleotides, the CDR3 is TGTGCCAGTCGACGGCAGCGGACAGGGGTCTACGAGCAGTACTTC. Its protein is CASRRQRTGVYEQYF.

This chain connects TRBV27 to TRBJ2-7; tentatively, D is TRBD1 (5 bases). Per the germline V gene, CDR1 is MNHEY and CDR2 is SMNVEV (reference sequence). The CDR3 sequence is 13 residues long. V was pared by 4 bases and J by 3 bases, with 10 bases between. This CDR3 reads CASSSTGNYEQYF. As DNA, the CDR3 is TGTGCCAGCAGTTCAACAGGAAACTACGAGCAGTACTTC.

This clonotype has only a few counts. The J gene is TRBJ2-3, the V gene TRBV5-1, with D possibly being TRBD1 (6 bases). V lost 4 bases and J 4 bases, leaving 10 bases between the germline ends. The germline CDR1 and CDR2 sequences are SGHRS and YFSETQ. The CDR3 is made up of 13 amino acids. The CDR3 DNA reads as TGCGCCAGCAGCCCGACAGGCGCAGATACGCAGTATTTT. This codes for CASSPTGADTQYF.

The chain is built from TRBV27 and TRBJ2-1, with D unclear. With 8 bases removed from V and 3 bases from J, the gap between germline ends came to 8 bases. This CDR3 is 12 amino acids long. Germline CDR1 is MNHEY and CDR2 is SMNVEV (reference sequence). The CDR3 is CASHTGYNEQFF. The CDR3 DNA sequence: TGTGCCAGCCATACGGGCTACAATGAGCAGTTCTTC.

This clonotype has only a few counts. The V call is TRBV6-5, the J call TRBJ1-5, with a possible D match to TRBD1 (6 bases). Per germline, CDR1 MNHEY and CDR2 SVGAGI. V lost 5 bases and J 9 bases, leaving 17 bases between the germline ends. The CDR3 spans 14 residues. The CDR3 loop is CASSRTGTTRPQHF. CDR3 nucleotides: TGTGCCAGCAGTCGAACCGGGACAACAAGGCCCCAGCATTTT.

J is TRBJ1-4 and V is TRBV28; unclear D gene. V lost 3 bases, J lost 4 bases, and 12 bases lay in between. The CDR3 is 15 residues long. Germline V gives CDR1 MDHEN, CDR2 SYDVKM. The CDR3 region has the DNA TGTGCCAGCAGTTTCAAGGGTCGGCTTAATGAAAAACTGTTTTTT. Translated, it gives CASSFKGRLNEKLFF. Supplemented by reference TRBV28 and TRBJ1-4, the full variable domain reads DVKVTQSSRYLVKRTGEKVFLECVQDMDHENMFWYRQDPGLGLRLIYFSYDVKMKEKGDIPEGYSVSREKKERFSLILESASTNQTSMYLCASSFKGRLNEKLFFGSGTQLSVL.

The V and J genes are TRBV18 and TRBJ2-7, with TRBD1 matching 7 bases. The length of the CDR3 is 15 residues. Losses at the gene ends were 0 bases for V and 2 bases for J; bases not matched to a gene: 4. Germline-derived CDR1 and CDR2 are KGHSH and LQKENI. CDR3 amino acids: CASSPPGQGAYEQYF. Here the CDR3 DNA reads TGTGCCAGCTCACCACCCGGGCAGGGGGCCTACGAGCAGTACTTC.

This clonotype was observed at least ten times. The chain links TRBV20-1 to TRBJ2-7, with D perhaps matching TRBD2 (5 bases). Trimming removed 2 bases from V and 0 bases from J, with 8 bases in between. The CDR3 has 13 residues. The V gene's germline CDR1 is DFQATT and CDR2 SNEGSKA (reference sequence). CDR3 DNA: TGCAGTGCTAGAAGCGGAAGCTCCTACGAGCAGTACTTC. This gives the protein CSARSGSSYEQYF.

The sample holds a few counts of this clonotype. The chain combines TRBV20-1 with TRBJ1-5; weak D call: TRBD1 (6 bases). V was cut by 6 bases and J by 5 bases, with 14 bases left in between. Per germline, CDR1 DFQATT and CDR2 SNEGSKA (reference sequence). The CDR3 loop spans 13 amino acids. CDR3 in amino acids: CSAGRTDHQPQHF. The CDR3 DNA sequence: TGCAGTGCGGGTAGGACAGACCATCAGCCCCAGCATTTT.

The sample holds a few counts of this clonotype. This chain connects TRBV6-2 or TRBV6-3 to TRBJ2-7, with 8 bases matching TRBD1. There are 14 residues in the CDR3. Germline V gives CDR1 MNHEY, CDR2 SVGEGT. The V gene end was trimmed by 6 bases and the J gene end by 0 bases; junction bases not matched to a gene: 4. CDR3 nucleotides: TGTGCCAGCAGCGGACAGGGTAGCTCCTACGAGCAGTACTTC. Its protein is CASSGQGSSYEQYF.

J is TRBJ2-1 and V is TRBV29-1; 11 bases are shared with TRBD2. CDR3 length equals 16 residues. J lost 4 bases, V lost 4 bases, and 9 bases had no gene match. Looked up from germline, CDR1 is SQVTM and CDR2 is ANQGSEA. The CDR3: CSVGSLAGGSYNEQFF. CDR3 in DNA: TGCAGCGTTGGGAGCCTAGCGGGGGGATCTTACAATGAGCAGTTCTTC.

The chain carries TRBV5-1 and TRBJ2-7; perhaps TRBD2 as D (5 bases). CDR3 length: 14 residues. V lost 0 bases and J 2 bases, leaving 9 bases between the germline ends. Per germline, CDR1 SGHRS and CDR2 YFSETQ. CDR3 region: CASSLAGIAYEQYF. DNA for the CDR3: TGCGCCAGCAGCTTGGCGGGGATCGCCTACGAGCAGTACTTC.

A few counts support this clonotype. This chain joins TRBV7-8 and TRBJ2-5; no reliable D call. V lost 0 bases and J lost 5, with 10 bases in between. Germline CDR1 is SGHVS and CDR2 is FQNEAQ. This CDR3 has 14 amino acids. In DNA form, the CDR3 reads TGTGCCAGCAGCTTAGCACGGAAGGGTGAGACCCAGTACTTC. Amino acids: CASSLARKGETQYF.

The V call is TRBV7-2, the J call TRBJ1-5, with D maybe TRBD1 (5 bases). Looked up from germline, CDR1 is SGHTA and CDR2 is FQGNSA. This CDR3 spans 14 amino acids. V was clipped by 3 bases and J by 5 bases, with 11 bases between them. CDR3 residues: CASSFQPGDQPQHF. The CDR3 DNA reads TGTGCCAGCAGCTTCCAACCGGGGGATCAGCCCCAGCATTTT. Variable domain in full (rest from reference TRBV7-2 and TRBJ1-5): GAGVSQSPSNKVTEKGKDVELRCDPISGHTALYWYRQSLGQGLEFLIYFQGNSAPDKSGLPSDRFSAERTGGSVSTLTIQRTQQEDSAVYLCASSFQPGDQPQHFGDGTRLSIL.

CDR3 amino acids: CASSDRVSWDGYTF. The CDR3 DNA sequence: TGTGCCAGCAGTGATAGAGTCAGTTGGGATGGCTACACCTTC. The chain combines TRBV2 with TRBJ1-2; no firm D call. Trimming pared 3 bases from V and 6 bases from J, leaving 14 bases between. Germline V gene data show CDR1 as SNHLY and CDR2 as FYNNEI. The CDR3 is made up of 14 amino acids.

This chain links TRBV5-1 with TRBJ1-1; 7 nucleotides line up with TRBD1. In germline, CDR1 is SGHRS, CDR2 YFSETQ. V shed 4 bases, J shed 3 bases, and the junction held 12 bases outside the gene matches. The CDR3 is made up of 16 amino acids. CDR3 bases: TGCGCCAGCAGCCCCGGACAGGTTGGAGTGCACACTGAAGCTTTCTTT. Amino acid sequence: CASSPGQVGVHTEAFF.

This clonotype was observed a handful of times. The J gene is TRBJ2-6, the V gene TRBV12-3 or TRBV12-4; D uncertain. This CDR3 has 14 amino acids. The V and J ends lost 6 bases and 2 bases respectively, with 8 bases between them. For the CDR3, the DNA is TGTGCCAGCAGAAGATCCCCTGGGGCCAACGTCCTGACTTTC. It codes for CASRRSPGANVLTF.

V usage is TRBV6-2 or TRBV6-3 and J usage is TRBJ2-7; 11 nucleotides match TRBD2. The CDR3 is made up of 14 amino acids. Germline V CDR1 and CDR2: MNHEY, SVGEGT. J lost 3 bases, V lost 6 bases, and 4 bases had no gene match. The CDR3 sequence is CASSGTSGYYEQYF. In DNA, the CDR3 is TGTGCCAGCAGCGGGACTAGCGGATACTACGAGCAGTACTTC.

This clonotype came up a few times. CDR3 sequence: CASSGSPYGYTF. The CDR3 DNA reads TGTGCCAGCAGTGGGTCGCCATATGGCTACACCTTC. The rearrangement uses TRBV12-3 or TRBV12-4 and TRBJ1-2; D not resolved. The CDR3 extends over 12 amino acids. Trimming pared 5 bases from V and 5 bases from J, leaving 9 bases between.

The chain combines TRBV7-9 with TRBJ2-5; D possibly corresponds to TRBD1 (5 bases). The V and J ends lost 0 bases and 4 bases respectively, with 12 bases between them. CDR1 and CDR2 (germline): SEHNR, FQNEAQ (reference sequence). The CDR3 is 15 residues long. CDR3 nucleotide sequence: TGTGCCAGCAGCTTAGCGGTAGGGGTTGCAGAGACCCAGTACTTC. The encoded protein is CASSLAVGVAETQYF.

This clonotype turned up a few times. The chain uses TRBV30 and TRBJ2-7, with 10 bases that match TRBD2. This CDR3 contains 14 residues. Germline trimming cut 2 bases from V and 4 bases from J; bases unmatched to any gene: 5. The V gene's germline CDR1 is GTSNPN and CDR2 SVGIG (reference sequence). In nucleotides, the CDR3 is TGTGCCTGGAGTAACCTAGCGGGAGCTTACGAGCAGTACTTC. It specifies CAWSNLAGAYEQYF.

The chain combines TRBV7-9 with TRBJ2-1; D remains unclear. Between the trimmed V and J ends, which lost 1 base and 0 bases, there was a span of 10 bases. Germline CDR1 reads SEHNR; CDR2 reads FQNEAQ (reference sequence). The CDR3 consists of 16 residues. The CDR3 coding sequence is TGTGCCAGCAGCTTAGTACCGCGGAACTCCTACAATGAGCAGTTCTTC. As protein: CASSLVPRNSYNEQFF.

The chain combines TRBV23-1 with TRBJ2-1; no clear D gene. TRBV23-1 counts as an open reading frame of uncertain function. The CDR3 is 15 amino acids. V dropped 6 bases and J dropped 6 bases, with 18 bases sitting between them. The CDR3 loop is CASRRTPPVGNEQFF. DNA of the CDR3: TGCGCCAGCAGACGCACACCTCCTGTCGGCAATGAGCAGTTCTTC.